Below are 5 T cell receptor beta chains sequenced from a single sample in a study of T cell repertoires in cytomegalovirus infection. TCRdb processed the reads anew with MiXCR; each CDR3 protein has one entry. The repertoire includes more than 350,000 distinct CDR3 sequences, 30% to 40% of them detected once, and about 13% sits in the top ten. The material sequenced was PBMCs. These receptors came from a human donor in good health (CMV status not recorded). Some clones in this sample may be carry-over from other donors' samples.

V is TRBV12-3 or TRBV12-4 and J is TRBJ1-5; the D gene is possibly TRBD1 (5 bases). The CDR3 runs 16 residues. V dropped 3 bases and J dropped 1 base, with 13 bases sitting between them. In DNA form, the CDR3 reads TGTGCCAGCAGTTTCATGTTAGGGGAAAGCAATCAGCCCCAGCATTTT. The encoded protein is CASSFMLGESNQPQHF.

V and J are TRBV7-9 and TRBJ1-4; D is possibly TRBD1 (5 bases). V gave up 5 bases and J gave up 8 bases, with 18 bases separating them. Per the germline V gene, CDR1 is SEHNR and CDR2 is FQNEAQ (reference sequence). This CDR3 has 15 residues. The CDR3 here is CASSPGASFFEKLFF. CDR3 DNA: TGTGCCAGCAGCCCTGGGGCCTCCTTTTTCGAAAAACTGTTTTTT.

The V and J genes are TRBV2 and TRBJ2-7; D is unclear. This CDR3 is 13 amino acids long. Germline V gene data show CDR1 as SNHLY and CDR2 as FYNNEI. V lost 3 bases, J lost 6 bases, and 12 bases lay in between. The CDR3 spells CASSERFITEQYF. The DNA for the CDR3 is TGTGCCAGCAGTGAGCGGTTCATTACCGAGCAGTACTTC.

The sample holds a few counts of this clonotype. This rearrangement joins TRBV28 to TRBJ2-1, with 9 positions matching TRBD2. Unmatched junction bases numbered 9, after V lost 6 bases and J lost 9 bases. This CDR3 comprises 14 residues. In germline, CDR1 is MDHEN, CDR2 SYDVKM. CDR3 nucleotides: TGTGCCAGCAGGGCGAACAGGCGGGGGGGTGAGCAGTTCTTC. Encoded protein: CASRANRRGGEQFF. Drawing the rest from reference TRBV28 and TRBJ2-1, the complete variable domain is DVKVTQSSRYLVKRTGEKVFLECVQDMDHENMFWYRQDPGLGLRLIYFSYDVKMKEKGDIPEGYSVSREKKERFSLILESASTNQTSMYLCASRANRRGGEQFFGPGTRLTVL.

This sequence joins TRBV12-3 or TRBV12-4 and TRBJ2-7; 14 bases line up with TRBD2. V trimming: 7 bases; J trimming: 6 bases; junction bases outside the gene matches: 8. This CDR3 has 15 residues. The CDR3 spells CASTSGTSGGGEQYF. The CDR3 region has the DNA TGTGCCAGCACCTCCGGGACTAGCGGGGGAGGCGAGCAGTACTTC.